This T cell receptor (beta chain) comes out of a study of beta chain features in type 1 diabetes. Findings and caveats of the study: A moderate, significant TCRB CDR3 shortening appeared in type 1 diabetes across four CD4+ subsets. At VDJ recombination sites, type 1 diabetes patients had fewer insertions and more deleted nucleotides.

Germline loops: CDR1 SEHNR, CDR2 FQNEAQ (reference sequence). The CDR3 loop spans 10 amino acids. Trimming took off 5 bases at V and 3 bases at J, with 2 bases between the two ends. Every single donor gave one heparinised blood draw, and these averaged about 116 mL. Reverse transcription of all isolated RNA meant that expressed TCRB transcripts were sequenced. Clones were read by immunoSEQ multiplex PCR, and TCRdb kept only the in-frame ones, dropping some. The profile shows about 340,000 clones, approximately 9.7% of them singletons. In this sample, this clone turned up many times. The antigen is unknown. The sample has other DNA sequences that encode this CDR3 too.

J is TRBJ2-7 and V is TRBV7-9; D remains ambiguous. Source material: central memory CD4+ T cells from blood. This TCR came from a man aged 25 to 40 with type 1 diabetes. DNA for the CDR3: TGTGCCAGCAGCGGCTACGAGCAGTACTTC. Amino acid sequence: CASSGYEQYF.